This T cell receptor beta chain was sequenced for a study of T cell repertoires in cytomegalovirus infection. As for the study in general: Signatures in public TCR beta sequences pointed to both CMV infection and matching HLA type.

V lost 0 bases to trimming and J lost 8 bases; unmatched junction nucleotides: 4. This CDR3 region has 14 residues. Per germline, CDR1 MNHEY and CDR2 SVGEGT. TCRdb re-derived calls from the reads in MiXCR, one entry per CDR3 protein. The sample yields a few hundred thousand distinct CDR3 sequences, 40% seen once. This clonotype was seen once. The antigen remains unidentified. The sequences come from cultured PBMCs, collected from culture after CMV antigen stimulation. The clonotype comes from a human donor in good health (CMV status not recorded). Some clones in this sample may be carry-over from other donors' samples. J is TRBJ2-1 and V is TRBV6-2 or TRBV6-3; 7 nucleotides line up with TRBD2. The CDR3 region has the DNA TGTGCCAGCAGTTACTCCAGAGGGAGGGATGAGCAGTTCTTC. Translating gives CASSYSRGRDEQFF.